The 4 T cell receptor beta chains listed next were all sequenced from one sample in a study of cytomegalovirus exposure and HLA in healthy donors. Primers included in the PCR were 60 Vbeta and 13 Jbeta primers. Data came from immunoSEQ multiplex PCR; TCRdb stores just in-frame clones and leaves some out. The sample lists 150,000 or so clones; around 74% were seen once. The sequencing input was PBMCs. Receptors were obtained from a man between 18 and 29 years old in good health and CMV-seropositive.

V and J are TRBV6-1 and TRBJ1-6, with 9 nucleotides matching TRBD1. The CDR3 is made up of 15 amino acids. Germline loops: CDR1 MNHNS, CDR2 SASEGT. Trimming removed 4 bases from V and 5 bases from J; junction bases left unmatched: 3. CDR3 in amino acids: CASSARTGDNSPLHF. CDR3 sequence (DNA): TGTGCCAGCAGTGCCCGGACAGGGGATAATTCACCCCTCCACTTT.

The rearrangement uses TRBV5-4 and TRBJ2-6; TRBD1 agrees at 8 bases. The germline gives CDR1 SGHNT, CDR2 YYREEE (reference sequence). V trimming: 4 bases; J trimming: 9 bases; junction bases outside the gene matches: 9. The CDR3 consists of 15 residues. CDR3 region: CASSPGTGVVNVLTF. CDR3 coding DNA: TGTGCCAGCAGCCCAGGGACAGGAGTAGTCAACGTCCTGACTTTC.

The chain combines TRBV10-1 with TRBJ2-3; D might be TRBD2 (6 bases). The germline CDR1 and CDR2 sequences are WNHNN and SYGVQD (reference sequence). Trimming left V 3 bases short and J 0 bases short, with 13 bases between. The CDR3 contains 16 residues. DNA of the CDR3: TGCGCCAGCAGTGACGCTAGGGACTGGAGCACAGATACGCAGTATTTT. This sequence encodes CASSDARDWSTDTQYF.

This chain uses TRBV28 with TRBJ1-5; 7 bases align to TRBD1. V shed 5 bases, J shed 7 bases, and the junction held 8 bases outside the gene matches. CDR3 size: 14 residues. Germline CDR1 and CDR2: MDHEN and SYDVKM. This CDR3 is CASSLDRVIQPQHF. DNA for the CDR3: TGTGCCAGCAGTCTTGACAGGGTTATACAGCCCCAGCATTTT.